The 18 T cell receptor beta chains given below trace back to one sample, sequenced in a study of PD-1 blockade in classical Hodgkin lymphoma. The table came from immunoSEQ multiplex PCR; TCRdb's copy has only in-frame clones and leaves some out. This sample carries 3,500 to 5,500 clones, roughly 61% of them seen once, and the ten largest clones take 35% to 40%. Each and every patient relapsed after autologous stem cell transplantation, and patients got differing brentuximab vedotin exposure. The input for sequencing was peripheral blood mononuclear cells (PBMCs), taken at baseline. Receptors were obtained from a human donor with classical Hodgkin lymphoma.

This sequence joins TRBV27 and TRBJ1-2, with D unresolved. Germline V gives CDR1 MNHEY, CDR2 SMNVEV (reference sequence). Trimming took 5 bases from V and 9 from J, leaving 19 bases between them. The CDR3 length is 14 residues. CDR3 nucleotides: TGTGCCAGCAGTCCGCCTGGGTGGCCTTTAAGCTACACCTTC. Translated: CASSPPGWPLSYTF.

The V gene is TRBV7-9, the J gene TRBJ1-4; TRBD1 agrees at 7 bases. The CDR3 contains 15 residues. V was clipped by 1 base and J by 5 bases; unmatched bases: 4. Germline V gene data show CDR1 as SEHNR and CDR2 as FQNEAQ (reference sequence). The CDR3 DNA sequence: TGTGCCAGCAGCTTAGGGGACAGCTCAAATGAAAAACTGTTTTTT. It is translated as CASSLGDSSNEKLFF.

The CDR3 loop is CASSPIRSGNQPQHF. CDR3 DNA sequence: TGTGCCAGCAGCCCCATAAGGAGTGGTAATCAGCCCCAGCATTTT. The gene calls are TRBV2 and TRBJ1-5; D gene ambiguous. Germline CDR1 reads SNHLY; CDR2 reads FYNNEI. Trimming removed 6 bases from V and 4 bases from J, with 16 bases in between. This CDR3 comprises 15 residues. Full variable domain (rest looked up from reference TRBV2 and TRBJ1-5): EPEVTQTPSHQVTQMGQEVILRCVPISNHLYFYWYRQILGQKVEFLVSFYNNEISEKSEIFDDQFSVERPDGSNFTLKIRSTKLEDSAMYFCASSPIRSGNQPQHFGDGTRLSIL.

This chain links TRBV27 with TRBJ2-7; tentatively, D is TRBD2 (6 bases). Per germline, CDR1 MNHEY and CDR2 SMNVEV (reference sequence). Trimming took off 6 bases at V and 6 bases at J, with 6 bases between the two ends. The CDR3 length is 10 residues. CDR3 protein: CASRGGEQYF. CDR3 nucleotides: TGTGCCAGCAGGGGGGGCGAGCAGTACTTC.

This clone was seen a few times. The chain employs TRBV6-5 and TRBJ2-3; perhaps TRBD1 as D (5 bases). V dropped 8 bases and J dropped 0 bases, with 12 bases sitting between them. The CDR3 contains 14 residues. The V gene's germline CDR1 is MNHEY and CDR2 SVGAGI. The CDR3 loop reads CASGAASSTDTQYF. CDR3 sequence (DNA): TGTGCCAGCGGGGCGGCATCTAGCACAGATACGCAGTATTTT.

The genes are TRBV5-4 and TRBJ1-2; D possibly corresponds to TRBD1 (6 bases). V was pared by 4 bases and J by 2 bases, with 15 bases between. The CDR3 length is 15 residues. Germline CDR1 reads SGHNT; CDR2 reads YYREEE (reference sequence). As DNA, the CDR3 is TGTGCCAGCAGCGAGGGGGGTCTTGCAAACTATGGCTACACCTTC. Translation gives CASSEGGLANYGYTF.

This clone counts as medium-sized. J is TRBJ1-4 and V is TRBV7-9, with D hard to call. There are 15 residues in the CDR3. The germline V and J ends were trimmed by 1 base and 6 bases, with 12 bases remaining between them. Germline lookup yields CDR1 SEHNR and CDR2 FQNEAQ (reference sequence). The CDR3: CASSLESLVYEKLFF. CDR3 nucleotides: TGTGCCAGCAGCTTAGAATCCTTGGTGTATGAAAAACTGTTTTTT.

The chain uses TRBV5-4 and TRBJ1-6, with D tentatively TRBD1 (5 bases). V lost 3 bases to trimming and J lost 9 bases, with 16 bases between them. In germline, CDR1 is SGHNT, CDR2 YYREEE (reference sequence). The CDR3 covers 15 residues. The CDR3 here is CASSSGTFSGSPLHF. The DNA of the CDR3 is TGTGCCAGCAGCTCCGGGACCTTTTCGGGTTCACCCCTCCACTTT.

The V gene is TRBV5-5, the J gene TRBJ2-2; D possibly corresponds to TRBD1 (5 bases). Per germline, CDR1 SGHKS and CDR2 YYEKEE (reference sequence). The ends were cut back, 3 bases at V and 8 bases at J, with 8 bases in the middle. The CDR3 is 12 residues long. The CDR3 loop is CASSSRGGELFF. As DNA, the CDR3 is TGTGCCAGCAGCTCTAGGGGTGGGGAGCTGTTTTTT.

Relative to its sample, this clone is medium-sized. The V gene is TRBV19, the J gene TRBJ2-5; 8 nucleotides agree with TRBD1. The J segment lost 4 bases and the V segment lost 4 bases, leaving 8 bases of the junction unmatched. The CDR3 covers 15 residues. Germline loops: CDR1 LNHDA, CDR2 SQIVND (reference sequence). The CDR3 region has the DNA TGTGCCAGTAGTAGATACTCAGGGGGCCCAGAGACCCAGTACTTC. It translates to CASSRYSGGPETQYF.

This clone has just a few counts. J is TRBJ2-4 and V is TRBV12-5, with D hard to call. Germline V gene lookup returns CDR1 LGHNT and CDR2 FRNRAP. CDR3 size: 13 residues. The V and J ends lost 7 bases and 4 bases respectively, with 11 bases between them. For the CDR3, the DNA is TGTGCTAGTGCTAGGGATCTTAAAAACATTCAGTACTTC. As protein: CASARDLKNIQYF.

V is TRBV25-1 and J is TRBJ2-6, with D unresolved. This CDR3 has 18 residues. Germline CDR1 is MGHDK and CDR2 is SYGVNS. Trimming removed 4 bases at V and 0 bases at J, with 16 bases between. CDR3 nucleotide sequence: TGTGCCAGCAGTGTTACCTCGACGGTCGGCTCTGGGGCCAACGTCCTGACTTTC. Amino acids: CASSVTSTVGSGANVLTF.

A word on this clone: One end of the junction fails to match germline, which may point to a read error. The chain couples TRBV7-2 to TRBJ2-4; D gene ambiguous. Germline V gene lookup returns CDR1 SGHTA and CDR2 FQGNSA. The CDR3 runs to 13 residues. The CDR3 DNA sequence: TGCGCCAGCAGCCCTGGAGTCAAAAACATTCAGTACTTC. It translates to CASSPGVKNIQYF.

The chain employs TRBV5-1 and TRBJ2-7; D unresolved. V lost 5 bases, J lost 1 base, and 16 bases lay in between. The CDR3 is 15 residues long. Germline CDR1 SGHRS, CDR2 YFSETQ. This CDR3 is CASRLNSASSYEQYF. The CDR3 DNA reads TGCGCCAGCAGGCTAAACAGCGCCAGTTCCTACGAGCAGTACTTC.

This clone occurred a few times. This chain joins TRBV5-1 and TRBJ1-6; no firm D call. Germline loops: CDR1 SGHRS, CDR2 YFSETQ. The CDR3 consists of 17 residues. With 0 bases removed from V and 6 bases from J, the gap between germline ends came to 16 bases. The CDR3 region has the DNA TGCGCCAGCAGCTTGGCCGGGGAGGCGCCCCGTAATTCACCCCTCCACTTT. This sequence encodes CASSLAGEAPRNSPLHF. Drawing the rest from reference TRBV5-1 and TRBJ1-6, the complete variable domain is KAGVTQTPRYLIKTRGQQVTLSCSPISGHRSVSWYQQTPGQGLQFLFEYFSETQRNKGNFPGRFSGRQFSNSRSEMNVSTLELGDSALYLCASSLAGEAPRNSPLHFGNGTRLTVT.

V is TRBV6-6 and J is TRBJ2-2; 7 bases map to TRBD1. V lost 5 bases to trimming and J lost 7 bases; unmatched junction nucleotides: 7. This CDR3 has 14 residues. CDR1 and CDR2 from the germline V gene are MNHNY and SVGAGI (reference sequence). CDR3 in amino acids: CASSHDRVGGELFF. The CDR3 DNA is TGTGCCAGCAGTCATGACAGGGTTGGCGGGGAGCTGTTTTTT.

The chain uses TRBV2 and TRBJ2-5, with a tentative D call TRBD1 (5 bases). CDR3 length: 15 residues. Germline V lookup: CDR1 SNHLY, CDR2 FYNNEI. V dropped 5 bases and J dropped 7 bases, with 20 bases sitting between them. For the CDR3, the DNA is TGTGCCAGCAGTTTGACAGACTCGGACCCCGGGACCCAGTACTTC. Translation: CASSLTDSDPGTQYF.

The V call is TRBV27, the J call TRBJ1-1; no reliable D call. CDR1 MNHEY and CDR2 SMNVEV come from the germline V gene (reference sequence). The CDR3 spans 14 residues. V lost 0 bases to trimming and J lost 3 bases, with 8 bases between them. CDR3 bases: TGTGCCAGCAGTTTATCGCGGGAGTACACTGAAGCTTTCTTT. Protein: CASSLSREYTEAFF.